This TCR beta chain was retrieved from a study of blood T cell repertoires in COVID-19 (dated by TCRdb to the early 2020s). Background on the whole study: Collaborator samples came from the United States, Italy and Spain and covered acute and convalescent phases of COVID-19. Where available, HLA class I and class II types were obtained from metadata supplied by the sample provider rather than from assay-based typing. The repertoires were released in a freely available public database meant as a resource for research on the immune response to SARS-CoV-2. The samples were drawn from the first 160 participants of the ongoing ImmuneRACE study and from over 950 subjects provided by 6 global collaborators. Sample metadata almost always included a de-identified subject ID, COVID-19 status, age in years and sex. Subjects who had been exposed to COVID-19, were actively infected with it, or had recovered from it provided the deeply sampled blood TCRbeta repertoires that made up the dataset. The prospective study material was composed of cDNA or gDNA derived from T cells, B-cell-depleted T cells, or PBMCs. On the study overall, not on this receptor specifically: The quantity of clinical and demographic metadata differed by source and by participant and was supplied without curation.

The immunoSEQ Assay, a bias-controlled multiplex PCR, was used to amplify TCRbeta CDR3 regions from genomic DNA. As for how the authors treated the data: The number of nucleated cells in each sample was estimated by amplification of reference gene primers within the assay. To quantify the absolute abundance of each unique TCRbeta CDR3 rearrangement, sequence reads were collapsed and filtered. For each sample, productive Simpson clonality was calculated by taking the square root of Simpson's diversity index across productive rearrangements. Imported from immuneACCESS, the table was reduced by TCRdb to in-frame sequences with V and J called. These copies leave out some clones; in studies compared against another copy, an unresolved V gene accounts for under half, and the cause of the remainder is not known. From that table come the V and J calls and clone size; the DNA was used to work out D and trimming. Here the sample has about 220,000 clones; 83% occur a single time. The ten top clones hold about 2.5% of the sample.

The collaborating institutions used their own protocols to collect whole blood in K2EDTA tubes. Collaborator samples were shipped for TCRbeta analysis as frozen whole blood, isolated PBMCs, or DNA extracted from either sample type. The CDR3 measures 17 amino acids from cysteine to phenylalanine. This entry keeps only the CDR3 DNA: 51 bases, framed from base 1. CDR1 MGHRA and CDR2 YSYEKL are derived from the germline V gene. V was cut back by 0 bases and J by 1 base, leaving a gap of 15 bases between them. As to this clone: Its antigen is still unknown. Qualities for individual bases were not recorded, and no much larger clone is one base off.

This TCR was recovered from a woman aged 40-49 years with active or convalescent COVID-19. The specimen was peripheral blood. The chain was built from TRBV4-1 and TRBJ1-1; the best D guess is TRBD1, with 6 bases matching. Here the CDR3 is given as CASSQEVAGGANTEAFF. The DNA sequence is TGCGCCAGCAGCCAAGAGGTTGCTGGGGGGGCGAACACTGAAGCTTTCTTT.